This record covers a single T cell receptor beta chain. These data belong to a study of blood T cell repertoires in COVID-19. On the study more broadly: Sources were T cells, B-cell-depleted T cells, or PBMCs; the material itself was cDNA or gDNA.

Original processing notes: Reference gene primer amplification yielded estimated nucleated cell counts. Measured with immunoSEQ multiplex PCR; TCRdb has only the in-frame clones, and not every one. V, J and clone size are taken as reported in that table, and D and trimming were inferred from the DNA itself. The sample records about 230,000 clones, approximately 86% being singletons. This CDR3 has 17 amino acids. With 4 bases clipped from V and 6 bases from J, the junction kept 10 bases outside the gene matches. Germline CDR1 is SGHRS and CDR2 is YFSETQ. In Seattle, patients joined the study during active infection and were tracked longitudinally.

Sequences were obtained from peripheral blood. This TCR derives from a woman aged 25-40 years with COVID-19, enrolled during active disease. This chain uses TRBV5-1 with TRBJ2-1; 13 positions match TRBD2. The CDR3 DNA reads as TGCGCCAGCAGCCCCCAACCCACTAGCGGGGGGGCCAATGAGCAGTTCTTC. Translation gives CASSPQPTSGGANEQFF.